These 30 T cell receptor beta chains came from one sample sequenced in a study of vaccination effects on CD4 cells after COVID-19. Their cognate antigens are unknown. Using immunoSEQ multiplex PCR, the repertoire was profiled, and TCRdb retains in-frame clones only, with some absent. The table includes about 59,000 clones, 78% detected once. The ViraFEST assay expanded antigen-specific CD4+ T cells with viral peptide pools before sequencing. When ten to eleven days of culture had elapsed, CD4+ T cells were isolated. Participants received two doses of either the BNT162b2 or mRNA-1273 vaccine. This specimen consisted of CD4+ T cells from PBMCs cultured with HCoV-OC43 spike peptides, obtained after COVID-19 vaccination. Subset noted: HCoV-OC43 spike overlapping peptide pool stimulation. These receptors came from a human donor who received a COVID-19 vaccine.

The chain employs TRBV6-5 and TRBJ1-4; 9 bases are shared with TRBD1. Germline V lookup: CDR1 MNHEY, CDR2 SVGAGI. The CDR3 has 15 amino acids. Trimming removed 5 bases from V and 12 bases from J; junction bases left unmatched: 13. The DNA of the CDR3 is TGTGCCAGCAGTAATCTACCGGGACAGGGCGCGGAACTGTTTTTT. The encoded protein is CASSNLPGQGAELFF.

This chain joins TRBV24-1 and TRBJ2-2, with a tentative D call TRBD1 (6 bases). This CDR3 spans 17 amino acids. Germline CDR1 KGHDR, CDR2 SFDVKD. Trimming removed 5 bases from V and 3 bases from J, with 18 bases in between. In DNA form, the CDR3 reads TGTGCCACCAGTGCCTTCCCGATAAGACAGGACACCGGGGAGCTGTTTTTT. Translating gives CATSAFPIRQDTGELFF.

In DNA, the CDR3 is TGTGCCAGCAGAGATGGGCAAAGCGGCTACACCTTC. Its protein product is CASRDGQSGYTF. This rearrangement joins TRBV6-5 to TRBJ1-2; D uncertain. The CDR3 spans 12 residues. The V end lost 6 bases, the J end lost 8 bases, and 13 bases lay between the germline ends. CDR1 MNHEY and CDR2 SVGAGI come from the germline V gene.

For the CDR3, the DNA is TGTGCCACCAGTGCTCCCGGGACAGGGGGAGCGGAGGGCTACACCTTC. Translated, it gives CATSAPGTGGAEGYTF. This chain joins TRBV24-1 and TRBJ1-2; 11 bases agree with TRBD1. The germline V gene has CDR1 KGHDR and CDR2 SFDVKD. Trimming removed 5 bases from V and 8 bases from J; junction bases left unmatched: 12. CDR3 length equals 16 residues.

This clone was counted a few times. The gene calls are TRBV9 and TRBJ1-1; 9 bases align to TRBD1. This CDR3 region has 15 residues. Germline V gene sequence: CDR1 SGDLS, CDR2 YYNGEE. The junction had 5 bases not matched to a gene; V was cut back by 0 bases and J by 5 bases. CDR3 in amino acids: CASSVAGQGLTEAFF. Written as DNA, the CDR3 is TGTGCCAGCAGCGTAGCGGGACAGGGATTGACTGAAGCTTTCTTT.

The genes are TRBV24-1 and TRBJ1-5; D perhaps matches TRBD1 (6 bases). V gave up 6 bases and J gave up 6 bases, with 14 bases separating them. The CDR3 sequence is 14 residues long. CDR1 and CDR2 (germline): KGHDR, SFDVKD. CDR3 bases: TGTGCCACCAGTACCACAGGGAAAGCTCAGCCCCAGCATTTT. It specifies CATSTTGKAQPQHF.

The V and J genes are TRBV25-1 and TRBJ2-5; the match to TRBD2 covers 8 bases. Germline lookup yields CDR1 MGHDK and CDR2 SYGVNS. CDR3 length equals 15 residues. V shed 3 bases and J 7 bases; nucleotides not matched to a gene: 10. The CDR3, as DNA: TGTGCCAGCAGTGATTTGGAGCGGGGGCTAGGGACCCAGTACTTC. The encoded protein is CASSDLERGLGTQYF.

This clone was detected only a few times. This chain connects TRBV7-9 to TRBJ1-2; 7 bases agree with TRBD1. CDR1 SEHNR and CDR2 FQNEAQ come from the germline V gene (reference sequence). The CDR3 runs to 13 residues. Trimming cost V 5 bases and J 7 bases; bases outside gene matches: 7. CDR3 protein: CASSPTGVGGYTF. In DNA, the CDR3 is TGTGCCAGCAGCCCAACAGGGGTGGGTGGCTACACCTTC.

This clone came up a few times. The chain joins TRBV24-1 to TRBJ2-1, with TRBD2 matching over 9 bases. Germline CDR1 reads KGHDR; CDR2 reads SFDVKD. The CDR3 loop spans 15 amino acids. With 9 bases clipped from V and 6 bases from J, the junction kept 11 bases outside the gene matches. The CDR3 DNA reads TGTGCCACCGGGGTTGGCGGGGGGGCCGGCAATGAGCAGTTCTTC. Translated, it gives CATGVGGGAGNEQFF.

The chain is built from TRBV18 and TRBJ2-1, with 12 bases matching TRBD2. This CDR3 comprises 16 residues. Germline CDR1 reads KGHSH; CDR2 reads LQKENI. Trimming took 2 bases from V and 4 from J; bases not matched to a gene: 3. Here the CDR3 DNA reads TGTGCCAGCTCACCAGGACTAGCGGGGCTTTACAATGAGCAGTTCTTC. It encodes CASSPGLAGLYNEQFF.

V gene TRBV3-1 (or the pseudogene TRBV3-2) combines with J gene TRBJ2-1, with TRBD1 matching 9 bases. CDR3 size: 16 residues. Germline V gives CDR1 LGHDT, CDR2 YNNKEL (reference sequence). The V segment lost 5 bases and the J segment 4 bases; nucleotides outside the gene matches: 9. The DNA for the CDR3 is TGTGCCAGCAGCTCCTCCGGGACAGGGCTTTACAATGAGCAGTTCTTC. Its translation: CASSSSGTGLYNEQFF.

This chain uses TRBV7-3 with TRBJ1-1; weak D call: TRBD1 (5 bases). CDR1 SGHTA and CDR2 FQGTGA come from the germline V gene. V shed 0 bases and J shed 1 base, with 6 bases lying between them. This CDR3 spans 14 amino acids. The CDR3 here is CASSLTQGNTEAFF. In DNA form, the CDR3 reads TGTGCCAGCAGCTTAACGCAGGGGAACACTGAAGCTTTCTTT. Full variable domain (rest looked up from reference TRBV7-3 and TRBJ1-1): GAGVSQTPSNKVTEKGKYVELRCDPISGHTALYWYRQSLGQGPEFLIYFQGTGAADDSGLPNDRFFAVRPEGSVSTLKIQRTERGDSAVYLCASSLTQGNTEAFFGQGTRLTVV.

The rearrangement links TRBV7-2 to TRBJ1-5, with D unclear. V was cut by 3 bases and J by 1 base, with 4 bases left in between. From germline, CDR1 is SGHTA and CDR2 FQGNSA. The length of the CDR3 is 13 residues. In DNA form, the CDR3 reads TGTGCCAGCAGCTTTAACAGCAATCAGCCCCAGCATTTT. Translated: CASSFNSNQPQHF.

The CDR3, as DNA: TGTGCCAGCAGTGACAGGCGATTTTTCTTAGAGCAGTACGTC. Encoded protein: CASSDRRFFLEQYV. V gene TRBV6-1 combines with J gene TRBJ2-7, with D hard to call. Trimming removed 3 bases from V and 7 bases from J, with 16 bases in between. The CDR3 extends over 14 amino acids. Germline CDR1 is MNHNS and CDR2 is SASEGT.

The genes are TRBV5-1 and TRBJ1-6; 7 bases fit TRBD1. CDR3 length: 16 amino acids. V shed 0 bases and J 9 bases; nucleotides not matched to a gene: 9. CDR1 is SGHRS, CDR2 YFSETQ, per germline. The CDR3 sequence is CASSLGDSVFGSPLHF. The CDR3 nucleotides are TGCGCCAGCAGCTTGGGGGACAGTGTCTTTGGTTCACCCCTCCACTTT.

The chain is built from TRBV7-2 and TRBJ2-2; D is unresolved. V lost 2 bases, J lost 3 bases, and 13 bases lay in between. This CDR3 is built from 16 residues. Per germline, CDR1 SGHTA and CDR2 FQGNSA. For the CDR3, the DNA is TGTGCCAGCAGCTTACGGCGACCGGCCTACACCGGGGAGCTGTTTTTT. The encoded protein is CASSLRRPAYTGELFF.

This clone was recorded a few times. CDR3 protein: CASSLRGESNQPQHF. The CDR3 DNA is TGCGCCAGCAGCTTGCGGGGTGAGAGCAATCAGCCCCAGCATTTT. The rearrangement joins TRBV5-1 to TRBJ1-5; D is unresolved. Germline CDR1 is SGHRS and CDR2 is YFSETQ. This CDR3 contains 15 residues. V was cut by 1 base and J by 1 base, with 9 bases left in between.

The chain combines TRBV10-3 with TRBJ2-3; 7 bases line up with TRBD1. CDR3 size: 16 residues. Germline V gives CDR1 ENHRY, CDR2 SYGVKD. Trimming took 0 bases from V and 4 from J; bases not matched to a gene: 7. CDR3 in DNA: TGTGCCATCAGTGAGTCGACAGGGAAGGGAGCAGATACGCAGTATTTT. It encodes CAISESTGKGADTQYF.

The chain has TRBV6-2 or TRBV6-3 and TRBJ1-5; 11 nucleotides line up with TRBD1. The CDR3 length is 16 residues. Trimming at V came to 4 bases and at J to 7 bases, leaving 9 bases not matched to a gene. Germline V CDR1 and CDR2: MNHEY, SVGEGT. The CDR3 DNA follows: TGTGCCAGCAGTTTCGGGACAGGGGGGGAGCGGCAGCCCCAGCATTTT. Translating gives CASSFGTGGERQPQHF.

V gene TRBV27 combines with J gene TRBJ2-3; D possibly matches TRBD1 or TRBD2 (5 bases each). V lost 5 bases, J lost 10 bases, and 13 bases lay in between. This CDR3 spans 12 amino acids. The germline CDR1 and CDR2 sequences are MNHEY and SMNVEV (reference sequence). CDR3 DNA sequence: TGTGCCAGCAGTCGTCTGGGGGAAGCGCAGTATTTT. The encoded protein is CASSRLGEAQYF.

V is TRBV6-6 and J is TRBJ1-3; no clear D gene. The CDR3 consists of 15 residues. Germline loops: CDR1 MNHNY, CDR2 SVGAGI (reference sequence). V lost 2 bases and J lost 0, with 8 bases in between. CDR3: CASSYNGNSGNTIYF. The CDR3 DNA reads as TGTGCCAGCAGTTACAACGGAAACTCTGGAAACACCATATATTTT.

V gene TRBV3-1 (or the pseudogene TRBV3-2) combines with J gene TRBJ1-2, with D possibly TRBD1 on 5 matching bases. V was cut by 0 bases and J by 13 bases, with 9 bases left in between. Germline assignment: CDR1 LGHDT and CDR2 YNNKEL (reference sequence). CDR3 length equals 11 residues. DNA of the CDR3: TGTGCCAGCAGCCAAGAGGGCGGGGCCACCTTC. Its translation is CASSQEGGATF.

The gene calls are TRBV9 and TRBJ1-1; TRBD1 might be the D (5 bases). CDR3 length: 13 residues. Germline-derived CDR1 and CDR2 are SGDLS and YYNGEE. Deletions cut 1 base from V and 1 base from J, with 5 bases between. CDR3 sequence reads: CASSVQGNTEAFF. The CDR3, as DNA: TGTGCCAGCAGCGTACAGGGGAACACTGAAGCTTTCTTT. Variable domain in full (rest from reference TRBV9 and TRBJ1-1): DSGVTQTPKHLITATGQRVTLRCSPRSGDLSVYWYQQSLDQGLQFLIQYYNGEERAKGNILERFSAQQFPDLHSELNLSSLELGDSALYFCASSVQGNTEAFFGQGTRLTVV.

V gene TRBV21-1 combines with J gene TRBJ1-1; TRBD1, the table's D call, was not compared with the DNA. TRBV21-1 is tagged as a pseudogene. CDR3 length: 13 amino acids. The CDR3 DNA follows: TGTGCCAGCATTATAACAGGGGGCACTGAAGCTTTCTTT. Translation: CASIITGGTEAFF.

This rearrangement joins TRBV25-1 to TRBJ2-3, with D uncertain. Trimming pared 7 bases from V and 2 bases from J, leaving 7 bases between. The CDR3 totals 12 residues. Germline V gene lookup returns CDR1 MGHDK and CDR2 SYGVNS. The CDR3 DNA sequence: TGTGCCAGCACTGGGTCCACAGATACGCAGTATTTT. It yields the protein CASTGSTDTQYF.

The rearrangement joins TRBV18 to TRBJ1-3, with 8 bases lining up with TRBD1. Unmatched junction bases numbered 10, after V lost 6 bases and J lost 0 bases. From germline, CDR1 is KGHSH and CDR2 LQKENI. This CDR3 region has 17 residues. The CDR3 loop reads CASSRGTGANSGNTIYF. The DNA of the CDR3 is TGTGCCAGCTCGCGAGGGACAGGAGCCAACTCTGGAAACACCATATATTTT.

J is TRBJ1-5 and V is TRBV7-2; 7 positions match TRBD1. This CDR3 is built from 15 residues. J was trimmed by 5 bases and V by 3 bases; bases with no gene match: 7. In germline, CDR1 is SGHTA, CDR2 FQGNSA. CDR3 DNA sequence: TGTGCCAGCAGCTTCCGACGCAGGGGGGATCAGCCCCAGCATTTT. Amino acids: CASSFRRRGDQPQHF.

V usage is TRBV2 and J usage is TRBJ2-5; D remains unclear. CDR1 is SNHLY and CDR2 is FYNNEI in the germline V gene. V gave up 4 bases and J gave up 5 bases, with 11 bases separating them. The CDR3 totals 13 residues. The CDR3 spells CASSAPSAETQYF. The CDR3 DNA reads TGTGCCAGCAGTGCTCCGTCGGCGGAGACCCAGTACTTC.

V and J are TRBV5-6 and TRBJ2-2; either TRBD1 or TRBD2 may supply D (6 bases each). The germline V and J ends were trimmed by 5 bases and 2 bases, with 13 bases remaining between them. CDR3 length: 15 amino acids. From germline, CDR1 is SGHDT and CDR2 YYEEEE. In nucleotides, the CDR3 is TGTGCCAGCAGGGCGAGGGGGGAAAACACCGGGGAGCTGTTTTTT. Translating gives CASRARGENTGELFF.

The rearrangement joins TRBV7-2 to TRBJ1-1; no firm D call. The CDR3 is 13 amino acids. V gave up 8 bases and J gave up 0 bases, with 10 bases separating them. Per germline, CDR1 SGHTA and CDR2 FQGNSA. CDR3: CASGETMNTEAFF. In nucleotides, the CDR3 is TGTGCCAGCGGAGAGACCATGAACACTGAAGCTTTCTTT.